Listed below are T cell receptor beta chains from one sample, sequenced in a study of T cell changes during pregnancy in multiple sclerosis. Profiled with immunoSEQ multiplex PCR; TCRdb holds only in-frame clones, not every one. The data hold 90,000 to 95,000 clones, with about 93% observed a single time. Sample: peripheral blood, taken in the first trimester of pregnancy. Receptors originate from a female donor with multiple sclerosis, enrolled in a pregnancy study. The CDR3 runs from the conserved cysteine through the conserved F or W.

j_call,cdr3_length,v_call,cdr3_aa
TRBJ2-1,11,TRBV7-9,CASSFGQGLFF
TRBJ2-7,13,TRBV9,CASSVGSNYEQYF
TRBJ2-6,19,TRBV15,CATSRVETVKGTGANVLTF
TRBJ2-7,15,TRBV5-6,CASSLRTGRLGEQYF
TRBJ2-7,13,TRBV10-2,CASSWDRVYEQYF
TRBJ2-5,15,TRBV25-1,CASRNGTGRAETQYF
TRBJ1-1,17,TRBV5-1,CASSLAYWDRGNTEAFF
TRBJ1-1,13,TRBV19,CASSPPEWTEAFF
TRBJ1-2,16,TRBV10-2,CASSESGQARDYGYTF
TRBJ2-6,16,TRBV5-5,CASSGDGGVGANVLTF
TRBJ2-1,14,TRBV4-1,CASSRPGQGNEQFF
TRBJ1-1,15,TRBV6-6,CASSYGQGSDTEAFF
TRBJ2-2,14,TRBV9,CASTGTSNTGELFF
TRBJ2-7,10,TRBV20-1,CSARKGEQYF
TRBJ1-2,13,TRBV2,CASSEQGGYGYTF
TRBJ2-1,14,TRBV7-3,CASSRSGGAAEQFF
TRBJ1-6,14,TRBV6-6,CASSPPSFNSPLHF
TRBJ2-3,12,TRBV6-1,CASSVATDTQYF
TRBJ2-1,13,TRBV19,CASSISDLGEQFF
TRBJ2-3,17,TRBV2,CASSNGLAGLSTDTQYF
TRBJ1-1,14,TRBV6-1,CASSANRGLTEAFF
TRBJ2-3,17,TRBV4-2,CASSHDRLAGNTDTQYF
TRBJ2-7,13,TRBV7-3,CASSPWTGQEQYF
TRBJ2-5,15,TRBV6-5,CASSSSGRIQETQYF